The rows below give T cell receptor beta chains drawn from one sample of a study of blood T cell repertoires in COVID-19. Method: immunoSEQ multiplex PCR; TCRdb's copy keeps in-frame clones and lacks some. Among about 430,000 clones, roughly 88% were seen once, and the ten largest hold about 1.4%. Sequencing input: PBMCs or T cells enriched from blood (not recorded which). The source of these receptors is a woman aged 18-29 years who had been exposed to COVID-19. CDR3s include the opening cysteine and the closing phenylalanine or tryptophan. Each record gives: V gene, CDR3 length, D gene, J gene, clone size, CDR3 protein, CDR3 DNA. A D gene is named only where the DNA matches it firmly. Clone size is stated in some rows and not others, as once, few, many or a class when expanded.

TRBV24-1	16	TRBD2	TRBJ2-1	NA	CATSDKREARGNEQFF	TGTGCCACCAGTGATAAGCGGGAGGCCCGGGGCAATGAGCAGTTCTTC
TRBV19	16	NA	TRBJ1-1	NA	CASSPQGGVKNTEAFF	TGTGCCAGTAGTCCTCAAGGTGGAGTTAAGAACACTGAAGCTTTCTTT
TRBV4-3	16	NA	TRBJ2-7	once	CASSPEIQGYSYEQYF	TGCGCCAGCAGCCCAGAAATACAGGGTTACTCCTACGAGCAGTACTTC
TRBV18	16	TRBD1	TRBJ2-2	NA	CASSPPVRGLTGELFF	TGTGCCAGCTCACCACCTGTCAGGGGGCTTACCGGGGAGCTGTTTTTT
TRBV29-1	13	NA	TRBJ2-4	NA	CSVEYSAKNIQYF	TGCAGCGTTGAGTATAGTGCCAAAAACATTCAGTACTTC
TRBV27	14	NA	TRBJ1-6	NA	CASSPPRTDSPLHF	TGTGCCAGCAGTCCTCCGCGGACAGATTCACCCCTCCACTTT
TRBV6-5	14	NA	TRBJ1-6	NA	CASSTTGHGSPLHF	TGTGCCAGCAGTACAACCGGACATGGTTCACCCCTCCACTTT
TRBV7-9	13	NA	TRBJ2-1	NA	CASSPRTRDEQFF	TGTGCCAGCAGCCCCCGGACACGGGATGAGCAGTTCTTC
TRBV5-1	16	TRBD1	TRBJ2-7	NA	CASSLEPRSTGYEQYF	TGCGCCAGCAGCTTGGAGCCCCGATCGACAGGGTACGAGCAGTACTTC
TRBV12-3/TRBV12-4	13	NA	TRBJ2-7	NA	CASSTRTGFEQYF	TGTGCCAGCAGTACCCGAACAGGTTTCGAGCAGTACTTC
TRBV11-2	15	NA	TRBJ1-2	few	CASTLGHSTNYGYTF	TGTGCCAGCACCCTAGGACATTCCACCAACTATGGCTACACCTTC
TRBV5-1	14	NA	TRBJ2-4	NA	CASSLNLAKNIQYF	TGCGCCAGCAGCTTGAATCTAGCCAAAAACATTCAGTACTTC
TRBV3-1/TRBV3-2	14	TRBD1	TRBJ1-1	few	CASSPGGMNTEAFF	TGTGCCAGCAGCCCAGGGGGTATGAACACTGAAGCTTTCTTT
TRBV3-1/TRBV3-2	15	NA	TRBJ2-3	NA	CASSQGTGSTDTQYF	TGTGCCAGCAGCCAAGGTACTGGTAGCACAGATACGCAGTATTTT
TRBV5-1	19	TRBD2	TRBJ2-7	NA	CASSLDVPGLAGGPYEQYF	TGCGCCAGCAGCTTGGACGTCCCGGGACTAGCGGGAGGCCCCTACGAGCAGTACTTC
TRBV20-1	10	NA	TRBJ2-5	NA	CSARRETQYF	TGCAGTGCTAGACGGGAGACCCAGTACTTC
TRBV29-1	12	TRBD1	TRBJ1-1	NA	CSVQTGDTEAFF	TGCAGCGTTCAGACAGGGGACACTGAAGCTTTCTTT
TRBV3-1/TRBV3-2	14	NA	TRBJ1-3	NA	CASSQVSSGNTIYF	TGTGCCAGCAGCCAAGTCTCCTCTGGAAACACCATATATTTT
TRBV2	14	TRBD1	TRBJ2-2	NA	CASSGDRGTGELFF	TGTGCCAGCAGCGGTGACAGGGGCACCGGGGAGCTGTTTTTT
TRBV14	14	TRBD1	TRBJ2-1	NA	CASWDSNSYNEQFF	TGTGCCAGCTGGGACAGCAACTCCTACAATGAGCAGTTCTTC
TRBV5-6	14	NA	TRBJ2-3	NA	CASSLGLSTDTQYF	TGTGCCAGCAGCCTAGGACTGTCCACAGATACGCAGTATTTT
TRBV15	16	TRBD1	TRBJ1-2	NA	CATSREDRGFNYGYTF	TGTGCCACCAGCAGAGAGGACAGGGGATTTAACTATGGCTACACCTTC
TRBV9	11	NA	TRBJ2-2	many	CASSRTGELFF	TGTGCCAGCAGTCGCACCGGGGAGCTGTTTTTT
TRBV21-1	18	NA	TRBJ2-7	once	CASSLRDRDTSGSYEQYF	TGTGCCAGCAGTTTACGGGACAGGGACACTAGCGGATCCTACGAGCAGTACTTC
TRBV11-2	15	NA	TRBJ1-3	NA	CASSQITGSGNTIYF	TGTGCCAGCAGCCAGATCACAGGATCTGGAAACACCATATATTTT
TRBV28	15	NA	TRBJ2-7	NA	CASRLTSFSSYEQYF	TGTGCCAGCAGACTAACATCCTTTAGCTCCTACGAGCAGTACTTC
TRBV19	15	NA	TRBJ1-5	NA	CASRDLGANNQPQHF	TGTGCCAGTAGAGACCTGGGGGCTAACAATCAGCCCCAGCATTTT
TRBV3-1/TRBV3-2	16	NA	TRBJ2-4	NA	CASSQDAGVAGDIQYF	TGTGCCAGCAGCCAAGATGCAGGTGTGGCCGGGGACATTCAGTACTTC
TRBV6-5	16	NA	TRBJ2-7	NA	CASSYSLPTPSYEQYF	TGTGCCAGCAGTTACTCCTTACCCACACCCTCCTACGAGCAGTACTTC